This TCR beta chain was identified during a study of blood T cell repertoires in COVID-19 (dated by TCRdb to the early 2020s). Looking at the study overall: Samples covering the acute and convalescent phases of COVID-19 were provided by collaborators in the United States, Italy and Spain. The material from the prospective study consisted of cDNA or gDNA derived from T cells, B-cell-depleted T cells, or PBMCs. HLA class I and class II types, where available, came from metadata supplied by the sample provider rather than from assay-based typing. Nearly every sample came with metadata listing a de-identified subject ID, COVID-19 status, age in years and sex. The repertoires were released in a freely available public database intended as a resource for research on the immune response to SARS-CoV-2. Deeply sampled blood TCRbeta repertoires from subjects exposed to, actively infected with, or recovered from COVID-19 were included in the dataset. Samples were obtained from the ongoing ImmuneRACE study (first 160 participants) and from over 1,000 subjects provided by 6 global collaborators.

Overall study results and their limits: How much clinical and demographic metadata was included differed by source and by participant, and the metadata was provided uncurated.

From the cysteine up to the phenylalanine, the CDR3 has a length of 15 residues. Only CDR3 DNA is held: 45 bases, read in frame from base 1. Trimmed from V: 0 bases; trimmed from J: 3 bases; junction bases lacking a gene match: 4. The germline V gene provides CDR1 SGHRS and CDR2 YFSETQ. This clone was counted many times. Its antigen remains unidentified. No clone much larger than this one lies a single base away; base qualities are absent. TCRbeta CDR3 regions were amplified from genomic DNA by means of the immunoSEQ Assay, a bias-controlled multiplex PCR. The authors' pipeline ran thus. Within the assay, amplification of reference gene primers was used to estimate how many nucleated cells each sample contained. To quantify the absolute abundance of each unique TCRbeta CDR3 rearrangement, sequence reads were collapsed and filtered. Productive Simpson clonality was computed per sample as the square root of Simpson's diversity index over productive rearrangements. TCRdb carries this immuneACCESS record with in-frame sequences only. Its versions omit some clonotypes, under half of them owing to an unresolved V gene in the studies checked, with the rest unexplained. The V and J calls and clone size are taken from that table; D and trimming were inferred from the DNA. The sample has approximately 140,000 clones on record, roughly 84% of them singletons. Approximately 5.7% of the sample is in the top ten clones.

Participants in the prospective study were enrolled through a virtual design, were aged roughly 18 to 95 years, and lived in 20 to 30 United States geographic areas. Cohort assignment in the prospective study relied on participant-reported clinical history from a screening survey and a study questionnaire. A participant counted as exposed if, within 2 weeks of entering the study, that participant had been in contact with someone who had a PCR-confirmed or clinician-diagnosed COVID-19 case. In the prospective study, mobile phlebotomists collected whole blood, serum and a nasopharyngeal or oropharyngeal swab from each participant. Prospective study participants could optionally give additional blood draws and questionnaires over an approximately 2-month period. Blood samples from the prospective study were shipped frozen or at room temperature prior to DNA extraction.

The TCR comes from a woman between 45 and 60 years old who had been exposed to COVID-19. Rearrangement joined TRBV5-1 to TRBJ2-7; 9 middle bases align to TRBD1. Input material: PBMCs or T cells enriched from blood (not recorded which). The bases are TGCGCCAGCAGCTTGGCTGGGACAGGGTTCTACGAGCAGTACTTC. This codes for CASSLAGTGFYEQYF.